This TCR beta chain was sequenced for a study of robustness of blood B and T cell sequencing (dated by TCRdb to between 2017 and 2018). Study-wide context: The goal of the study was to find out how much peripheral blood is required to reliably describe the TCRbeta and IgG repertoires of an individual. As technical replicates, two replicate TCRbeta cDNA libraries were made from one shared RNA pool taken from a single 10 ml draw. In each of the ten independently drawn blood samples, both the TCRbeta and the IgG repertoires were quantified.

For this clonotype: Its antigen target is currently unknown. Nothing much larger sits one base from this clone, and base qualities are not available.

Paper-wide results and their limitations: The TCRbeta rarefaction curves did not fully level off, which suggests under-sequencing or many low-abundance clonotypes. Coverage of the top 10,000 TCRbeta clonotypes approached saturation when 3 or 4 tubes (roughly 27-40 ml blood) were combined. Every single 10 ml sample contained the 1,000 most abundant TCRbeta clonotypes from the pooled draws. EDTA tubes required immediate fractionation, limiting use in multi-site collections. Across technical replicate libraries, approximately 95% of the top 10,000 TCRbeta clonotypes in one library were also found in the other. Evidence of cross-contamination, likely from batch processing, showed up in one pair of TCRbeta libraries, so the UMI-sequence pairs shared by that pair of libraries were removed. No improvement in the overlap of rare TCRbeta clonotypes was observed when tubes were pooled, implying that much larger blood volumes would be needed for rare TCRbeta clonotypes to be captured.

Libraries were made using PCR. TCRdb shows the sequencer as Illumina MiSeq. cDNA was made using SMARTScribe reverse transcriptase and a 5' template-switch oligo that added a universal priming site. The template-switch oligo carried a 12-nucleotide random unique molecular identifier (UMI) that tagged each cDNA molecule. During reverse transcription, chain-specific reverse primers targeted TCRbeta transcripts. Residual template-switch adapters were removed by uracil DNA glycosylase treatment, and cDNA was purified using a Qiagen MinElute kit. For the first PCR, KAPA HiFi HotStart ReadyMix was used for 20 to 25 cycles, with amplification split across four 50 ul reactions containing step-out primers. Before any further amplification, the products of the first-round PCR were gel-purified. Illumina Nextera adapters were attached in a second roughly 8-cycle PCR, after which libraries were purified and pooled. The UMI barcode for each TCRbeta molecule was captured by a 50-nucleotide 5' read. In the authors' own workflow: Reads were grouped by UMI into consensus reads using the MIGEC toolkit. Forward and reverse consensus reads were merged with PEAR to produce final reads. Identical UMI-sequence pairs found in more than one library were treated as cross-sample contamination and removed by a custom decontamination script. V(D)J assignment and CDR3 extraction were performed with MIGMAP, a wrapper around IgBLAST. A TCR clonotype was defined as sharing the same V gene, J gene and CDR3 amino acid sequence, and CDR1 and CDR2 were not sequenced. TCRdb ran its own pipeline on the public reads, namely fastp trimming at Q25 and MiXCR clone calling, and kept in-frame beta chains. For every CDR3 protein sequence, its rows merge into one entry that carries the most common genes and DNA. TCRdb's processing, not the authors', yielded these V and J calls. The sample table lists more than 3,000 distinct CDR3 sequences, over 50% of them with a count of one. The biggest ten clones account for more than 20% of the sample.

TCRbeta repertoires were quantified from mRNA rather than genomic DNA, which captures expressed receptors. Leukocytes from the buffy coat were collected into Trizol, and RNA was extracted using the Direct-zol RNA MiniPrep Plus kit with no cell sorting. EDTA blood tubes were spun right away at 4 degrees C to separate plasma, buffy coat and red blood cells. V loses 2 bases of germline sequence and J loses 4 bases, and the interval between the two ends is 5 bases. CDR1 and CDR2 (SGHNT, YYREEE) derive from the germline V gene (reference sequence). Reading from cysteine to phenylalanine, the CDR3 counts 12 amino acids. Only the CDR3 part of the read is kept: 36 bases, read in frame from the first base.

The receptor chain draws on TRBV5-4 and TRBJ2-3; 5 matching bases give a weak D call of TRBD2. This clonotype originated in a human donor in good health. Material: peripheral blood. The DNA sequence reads TGTGCCAGCAGCTTTAGCGCAGATACGCAGTATTTT. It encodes CASSFSADTQYF.